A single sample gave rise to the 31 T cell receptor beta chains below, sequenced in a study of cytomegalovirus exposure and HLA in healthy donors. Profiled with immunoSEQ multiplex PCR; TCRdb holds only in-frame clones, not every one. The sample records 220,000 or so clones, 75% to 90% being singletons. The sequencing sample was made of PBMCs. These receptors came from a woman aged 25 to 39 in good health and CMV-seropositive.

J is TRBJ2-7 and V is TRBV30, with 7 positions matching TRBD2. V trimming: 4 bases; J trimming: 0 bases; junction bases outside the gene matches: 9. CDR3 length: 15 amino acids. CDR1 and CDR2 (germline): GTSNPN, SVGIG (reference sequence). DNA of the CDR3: TGTGCCTGGAATGGAGCGGGATCGAGCTCCTACGAGCAGTACTTC. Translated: CAWNGAGSSSYEQYF.

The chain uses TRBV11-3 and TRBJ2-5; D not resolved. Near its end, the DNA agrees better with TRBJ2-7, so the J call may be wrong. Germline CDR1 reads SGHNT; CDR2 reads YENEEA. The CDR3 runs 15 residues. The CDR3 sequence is CASSRLTPRIGEQYF. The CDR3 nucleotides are TGTGCCAGCAGCAGACTGACACCCCGTATCGGCGAGCAGTACTTC.

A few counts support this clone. CDR3 amino acids: CAWSAWGQTANYGYTF. The CDR3 nucleotides are TGTGCCTGGAGTGCCTGGGGACAGACAGCTAACTATGGCTACACCTTC. This rearrangement joins TRBV30 to TRBJ1-2; TRBD1 aligns across 7 bases. CDR3 length: 16 residues. Germline V gene lookup returns CDR1 GTSNPN and CDR2 SVGIG (reference sequence). V lost 1 base, J lost 0 bases, and 8 bases stayed unmatched.

CDR3 region: CASSYGYEQYF. For the CDR3, the DNA is TGCGCCAGCAGCTACGGATACGAGCAGTACTTC. The rearrangement joins TRBV5-1 to TRBJ2-7; D ambiguous. The CDR3 runs to 11 residues. V lost 3 bases to trimming and J lost 4 bases, with 5 bases between them. In germline, CDR1 is SGHRS, CDR2 YFSETQ.

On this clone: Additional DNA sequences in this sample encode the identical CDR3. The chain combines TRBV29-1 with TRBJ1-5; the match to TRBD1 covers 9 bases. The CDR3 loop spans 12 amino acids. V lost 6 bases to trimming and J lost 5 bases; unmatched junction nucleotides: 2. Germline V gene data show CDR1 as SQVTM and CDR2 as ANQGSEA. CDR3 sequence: CSVRQGDQPQHF. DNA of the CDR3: TGCAGCGTCAGACAGGGGGATCAGCCCCAGCATTTT. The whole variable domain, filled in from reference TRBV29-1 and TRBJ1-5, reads SAVISQKPSRDICQRGTSLTIQCQVDSQVTMMFWYRQQPGQSLTLIATANQGSEATYESGFVIDKFPISRPNLTFSTLTVSNMSPEDSSIYLCSVRQGDQPQHFGDGTRLSIL.

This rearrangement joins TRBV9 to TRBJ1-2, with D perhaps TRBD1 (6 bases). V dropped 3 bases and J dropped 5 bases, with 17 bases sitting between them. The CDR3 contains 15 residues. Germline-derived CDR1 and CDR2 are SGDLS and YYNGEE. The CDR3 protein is CASSATLGGGYGYTF. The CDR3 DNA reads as TGTGCCAGCAGCGCCACCCTAGGAGGGGGGTATGGCTACACCTTC.

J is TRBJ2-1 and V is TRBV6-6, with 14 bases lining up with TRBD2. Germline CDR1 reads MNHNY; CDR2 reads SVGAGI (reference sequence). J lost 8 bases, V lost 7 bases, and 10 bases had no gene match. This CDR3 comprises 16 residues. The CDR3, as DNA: TGTGCCAGCAAGCAGGGACTAGCGGGAGTATTCGATGAGCAGTTCTTC. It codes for CASKQGLAGVFDEQFF.

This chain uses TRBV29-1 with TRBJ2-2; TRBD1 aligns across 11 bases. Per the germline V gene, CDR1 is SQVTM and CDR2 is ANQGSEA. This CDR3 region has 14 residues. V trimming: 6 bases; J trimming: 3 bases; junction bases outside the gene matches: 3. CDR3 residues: CSVRTGGYTGELFF. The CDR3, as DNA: TGCAGCGTCCGGACAGGGGGCTACACCGGGGAGCTGTTTTTT.

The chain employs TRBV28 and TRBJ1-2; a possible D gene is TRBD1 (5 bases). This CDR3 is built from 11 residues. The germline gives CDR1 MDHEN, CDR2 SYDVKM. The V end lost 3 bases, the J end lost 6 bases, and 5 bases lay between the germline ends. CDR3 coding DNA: TGTGCCAGCAGTTTCAGGGATGGCTACACCTTC. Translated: CASSFRDGYTF.

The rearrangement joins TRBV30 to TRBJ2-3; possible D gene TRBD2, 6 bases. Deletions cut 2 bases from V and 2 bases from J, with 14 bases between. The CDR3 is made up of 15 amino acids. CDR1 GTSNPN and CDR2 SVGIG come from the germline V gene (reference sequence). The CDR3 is CAWSHRDSSTDTQYF. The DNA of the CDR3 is TGTGCCTGGAGTCACCGGGACTCCTCCACAGATACGCAGTATTTT.

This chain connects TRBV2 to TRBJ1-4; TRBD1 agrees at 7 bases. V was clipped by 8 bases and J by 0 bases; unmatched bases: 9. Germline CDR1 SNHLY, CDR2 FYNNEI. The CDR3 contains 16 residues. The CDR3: CASGSTGTATNEKLFF. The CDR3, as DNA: TGTGCCAGCGGTTCTACCGGGACAGCAACTAATGAAAAACTGTTTTTT.

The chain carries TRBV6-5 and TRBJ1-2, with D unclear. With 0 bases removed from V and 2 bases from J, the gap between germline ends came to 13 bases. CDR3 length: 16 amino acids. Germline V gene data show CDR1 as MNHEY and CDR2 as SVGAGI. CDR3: CASSYSRRTLNYGYTF. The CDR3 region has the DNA TGTGCCAGCAGTTACTCTCGACGGACGCTAAACTATGGCTACACCTTC.

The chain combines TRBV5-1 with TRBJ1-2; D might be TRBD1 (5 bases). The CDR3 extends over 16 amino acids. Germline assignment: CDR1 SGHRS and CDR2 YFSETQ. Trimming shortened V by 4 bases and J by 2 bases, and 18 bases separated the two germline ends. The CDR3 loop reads CASSLGPTLLNYGYTF. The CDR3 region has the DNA TGCGCCAGCAGCCTGGGACCGACGCTCTTAAACTATGGCTACACCTTC.

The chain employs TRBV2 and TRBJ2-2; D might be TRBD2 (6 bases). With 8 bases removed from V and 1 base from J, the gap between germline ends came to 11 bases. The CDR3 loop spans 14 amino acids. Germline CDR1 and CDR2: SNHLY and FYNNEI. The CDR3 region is CASSLGRNTGELFF. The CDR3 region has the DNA TGTGCCAGCTCGCTCGGGAGGAACACCGGGGAGCTGTTTTTT.

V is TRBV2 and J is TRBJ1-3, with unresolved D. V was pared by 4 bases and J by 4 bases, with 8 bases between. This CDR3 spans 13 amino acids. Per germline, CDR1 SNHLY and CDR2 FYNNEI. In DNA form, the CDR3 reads TGTGCCAGCAGTGGGTCCGGAGGAAACACCATATATTTT. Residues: CASSGSGGNTIYF.

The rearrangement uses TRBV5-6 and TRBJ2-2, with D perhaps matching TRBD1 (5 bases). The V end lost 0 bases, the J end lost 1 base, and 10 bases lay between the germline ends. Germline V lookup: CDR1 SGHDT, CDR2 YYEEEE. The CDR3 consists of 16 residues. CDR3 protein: CASSLGSRGNTGELFF. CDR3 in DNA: TGTGCCAGCAGCTTGGGGTCTAGGGGGAACACCGGGGAGCTGTTTTTT. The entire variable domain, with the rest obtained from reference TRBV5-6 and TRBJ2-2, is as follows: DAGVTQSPTHLIKTRGQQVTLRCSPKSGHDTVSWYQQALGQGPQFIFQYYEEEERQRGNFPDRFSGHQFPNYSSELNVNALLLGDSALYLCASSLGSRGNTGELFFGEGSRLTVL.

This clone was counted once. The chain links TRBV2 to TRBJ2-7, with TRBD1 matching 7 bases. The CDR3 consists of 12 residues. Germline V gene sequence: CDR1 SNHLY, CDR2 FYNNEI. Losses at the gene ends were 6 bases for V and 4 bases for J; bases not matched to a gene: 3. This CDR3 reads CASRTGLYEQYF. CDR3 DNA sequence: TGTGCCAGCAGGACAGGGCTTTACGAGCAGTACTTC.

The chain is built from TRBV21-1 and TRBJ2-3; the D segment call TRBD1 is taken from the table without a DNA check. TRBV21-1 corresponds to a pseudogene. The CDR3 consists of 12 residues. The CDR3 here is CASSATESTQYF. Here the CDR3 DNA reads TGTGCCAGCAGCGCGACAGAGAGTACGCAGTATTTT.

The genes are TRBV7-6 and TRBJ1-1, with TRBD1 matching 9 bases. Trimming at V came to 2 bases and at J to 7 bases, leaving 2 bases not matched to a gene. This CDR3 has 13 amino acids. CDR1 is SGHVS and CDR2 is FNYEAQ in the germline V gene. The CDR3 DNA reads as TGTGCCAGCAGCTTACGGACAGGGGATGAAGCTTTCTTT. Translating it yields CASSLRTGDEAFF.

The CDR3 sequence is CASRLGGPTEAFF. In DNA, the CDR3 is TGTGCCAGTAGGCTGGGGGGTCCCACTGAAGCTTTCTTT. This chain links TRBV27 with TRBJ1-1, with D possibly TRBD1 on 5 matching bases. The CDR3 has 13 amino acids. Looked up from germline, CDR1 is MNHEY and CDR2 is SMNVEV (reference sequence). Trimming pared 9 bases from V and 4 bases from J, leaving 15 bases between.

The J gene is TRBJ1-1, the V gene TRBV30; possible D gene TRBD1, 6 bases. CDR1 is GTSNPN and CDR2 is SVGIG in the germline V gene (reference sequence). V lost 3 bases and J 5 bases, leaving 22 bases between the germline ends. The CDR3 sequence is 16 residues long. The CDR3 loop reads CAWSTMGALEGTEAFF. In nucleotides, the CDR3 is TGTGCCTGGAGCACTATGGGGGCCCTAGAGGGAACTGAAGCTTTCTTT.

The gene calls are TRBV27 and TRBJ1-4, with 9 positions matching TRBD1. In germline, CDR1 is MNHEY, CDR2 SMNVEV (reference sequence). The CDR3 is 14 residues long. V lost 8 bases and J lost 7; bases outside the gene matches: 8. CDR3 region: CASEDRQGGEKLFF. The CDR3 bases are TGTGCCAGCGAAGACCGACAGGGGGGTGAAAAACTGTTTTTT. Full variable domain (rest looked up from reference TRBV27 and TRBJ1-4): EAQVTQNPRYLITVTGKKLTVTCSQNMNHEYMSWYRQDPGLGLRQIYYSMNVEVTDKGDVPEGYKVSRKEKRNFPLILESPSPNQTSLYFCASEDRQGGEKLFFGSGTQLSVL.

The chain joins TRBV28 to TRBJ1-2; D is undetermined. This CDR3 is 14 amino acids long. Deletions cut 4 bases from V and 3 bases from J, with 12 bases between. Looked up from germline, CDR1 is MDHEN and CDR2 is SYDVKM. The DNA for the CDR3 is TGTGCCAGCAGTTATATGGGTCGTGACTATGGCTACACCTTC. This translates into CASSYMGRDYGYTF.

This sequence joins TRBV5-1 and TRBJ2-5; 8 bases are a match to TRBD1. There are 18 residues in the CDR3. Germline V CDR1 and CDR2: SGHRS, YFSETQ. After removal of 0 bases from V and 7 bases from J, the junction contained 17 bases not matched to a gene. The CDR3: CASSLADSTGGLYWTQYF. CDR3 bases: TGCGCCAGCAGCTTGGCCGATTCTACAGGGGGTCTTTATTGGACCCAGTACTTC. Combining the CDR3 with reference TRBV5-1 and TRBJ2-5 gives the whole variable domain KAGVTQTPRYLIKTRGQQVTLSCSPISGHRSVSWYQQTPGQGLQFLFEYFSETQRNKGNFPGRFSGRQFSNSRSEMNVSTLELGDSALYLCASSLADSTGGLYWTQYFGPGTRLLVL.

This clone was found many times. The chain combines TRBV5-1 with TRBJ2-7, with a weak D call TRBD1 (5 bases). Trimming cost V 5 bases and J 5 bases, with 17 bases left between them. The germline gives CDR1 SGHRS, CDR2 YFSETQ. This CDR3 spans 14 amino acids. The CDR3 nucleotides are TGCGCCAGCAGATCAGGGCAGGGTGTGGACGAGCAGTACTTC. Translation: CASRSGQGVDEQYF.

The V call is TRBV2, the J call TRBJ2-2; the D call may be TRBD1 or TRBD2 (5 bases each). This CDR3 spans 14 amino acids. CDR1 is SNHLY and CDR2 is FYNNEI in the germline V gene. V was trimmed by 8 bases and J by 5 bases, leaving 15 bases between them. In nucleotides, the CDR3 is TGTGCCAGCGCCTTGGGGGTTCGTACCGGGGAGCTGTTTTTT. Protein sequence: CASALGVRTGELFF.

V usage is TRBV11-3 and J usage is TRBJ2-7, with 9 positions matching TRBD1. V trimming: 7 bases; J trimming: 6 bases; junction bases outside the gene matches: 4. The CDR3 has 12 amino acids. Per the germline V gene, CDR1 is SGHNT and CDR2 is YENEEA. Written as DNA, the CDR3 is TGTGCCAGCAAAGGGACAGGGCGCGAGCAGTACTTC. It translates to CASKGTGREQYF.

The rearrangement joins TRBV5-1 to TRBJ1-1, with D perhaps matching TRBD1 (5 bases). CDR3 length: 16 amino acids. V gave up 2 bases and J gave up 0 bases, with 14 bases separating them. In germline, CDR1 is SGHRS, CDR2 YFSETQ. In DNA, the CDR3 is TGCGCCAGCAGCTTAAGTCCCTTCAGGGTGAACACTGAAGCTTTCTTT. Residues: CASSLSPFRVNTEAFF.

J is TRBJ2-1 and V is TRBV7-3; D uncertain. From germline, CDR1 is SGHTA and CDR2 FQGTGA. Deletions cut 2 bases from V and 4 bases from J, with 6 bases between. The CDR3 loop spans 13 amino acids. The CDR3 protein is CASSLEVYNEQFF. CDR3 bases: TGTGCCAGCAGCTTAGAGGTGTACAATGAGCAGTTCTTC.

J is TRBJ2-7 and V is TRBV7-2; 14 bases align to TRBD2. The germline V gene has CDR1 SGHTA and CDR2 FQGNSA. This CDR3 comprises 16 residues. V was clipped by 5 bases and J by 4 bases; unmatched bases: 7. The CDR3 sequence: CASSPGTSGSGYEQYF. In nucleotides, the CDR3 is TGTGCCAGCAGCCCCGGGACTAGCGGGAGTGGGTACGAGCAGTACTTC.

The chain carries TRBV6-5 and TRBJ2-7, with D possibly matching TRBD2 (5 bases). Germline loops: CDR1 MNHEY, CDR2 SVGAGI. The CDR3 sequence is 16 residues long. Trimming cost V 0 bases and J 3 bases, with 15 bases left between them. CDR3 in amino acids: CASSYSADSTFYEQYF. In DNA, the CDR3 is TGTGCCAGCAGTTACTCGGCGGACTCAACCTTCTACGAGCAGTACTTC.